Listed below are T cell receptor beta chains from one sample, sequenced in a study of T cells after posttransplantation cyclophosphamide. Using immunoSEQ multiplex PCR, the repertoire was profiled, and TCRdb retains in-frame clones only, with some absent. This record lists 25,000 to 35,000 clones, none seen once only, and the top ten clones contain 4.5% to 5%. Sequenced: PBMCs. These receptors were collected from a woman in her 30s in good health and a related stem cell transplant donor. Each CDR3 is given without its conserved first and last residue. The order of the fields is D gene, J gene, V gene, CDR3 protein. D genes are given only for firm matches.

TRBD1 | TRBJ1-1 | TRBV28 | ASSFLRKGQANTEAF
TRBD1 | TRBJ1-2 | TRBV2 | ASSLGQGPTGGYT
. | TRBJ1-5 | TRBV2 | ASRSGGGAGQPQH
TRBD1 | TRBJ2-3 | TRBV6-2/TRBV6-3 | ASSLGQGTDTQY
TRBD1 | TRBJ1-2 | TRBV5-4 | ASSRQGDYGYT
TRBD1 | TRBJ1-6 | TRBV19 | ASTPTGQGDNSPLH
. | TRBJ1-5 | TRBV4-1 | ASSPLLGDNQPQH
. | TRBJ1-2 | TRBV15 | ATSSEVTTAGGYT
TRBD1 | TRBJ1-3 | TRBV6-1 | ASSGIRGTSGNTIY
TRBD2 | TRBJ2-7 | TRBV4-2 | ASSQRVQAGGTYEQY
. | TRBJ2-7 | TRBV6-2/TRBV6-3 | ASSPQVLEQY
TRBD2 | TRBJ2-7 | TRBV7-3 | ASSLWGGSEQY
. | TRBJ2-2 | TRBV27 | ASSPARVNTGELF
TRBD1 | TRBJ1-4 | TRBV7-9 | ASSLGTGDRVNEKLF
TRBD1 | TRBJ1-5 | TRBV6-6 | ASIRTGTAIGPQH
. | TRBJ2-1 | TRBV27 | ASSFAGGSGV
. | TRBJ2-2 | TRBV4-3 | ASSQGLWAPNTGELF
TRBD1 | TRBJ1-2 | TRBV19 | ASSTTWGQGNYGYT
TRBD1 | TRBJ2-7 | TRBV2 | ASIPDRGNYEQY
. | TRBJ2-7 | TRBV5-6 | ASSLGHFGQY
. | TRBJ2-3 | TRBV7-9 | ASSSLAEGGADTQY
. | TRBJ2-1 | TRBV7-2 | ASSLQNHNEQF
TRBD1 | TRBJ1-5 | TRBV2 | ASSVDRGGNQPQH
TRBD1 | TRBJ1-4 | TRBV2 | ASSGTGAENEKLF
. | TRBJ2-2 | TRBV28 | ASSPAGGTGELF
. | TRBJ1-1 | TRBV6-1 | ASSDLGPRPMNTEAF
. | TRBJ1-4 | TRBV10-2 | ASSERGRRLF
TRBD1 | TRBJ1-2 | TRBV25-1 | ASRQGGYYGYT
TRBD1 | TRBJ1-2 | TRBV10-3 | AITSTGGKGYT
. | TRBJ1-4 | TRBV5-1 | ASMTGDFNEKLF
TRBD1 | TRBJ1-2 | TRBV28 | ASSHGTAANYGYT
TRBD1 | TRBJ1-5 | TRBV6-6 | ASSYTQGGNQPQH
. | TRBJ1-1 | TRBV6-1 | ASTPSGVEAF
TRBD1 | TRBJ2-7 | TRBV11-2 | ASSRTGAGYEQY
. | TRBJ2-6 | TRBV6-5 | ASSYRGTAGANVLT
. | TRBJ1-4 | TRBV12-3/TRBV12-4 | ASSLGAFAEKLF
. | TRBJ2-4 | TRBV29-1 | SVSQGFLAKNIQY
TRBD2 | TRBJ2-1 | TRBV5-4 | ASSGGLAYNVNNEQF
TRBD1 | TRBJ1-6 | TRBV2 | ASRGQGPSPLH
TRBD1 | TRBJ2-7 | TRBV6-2/TRBV6-3 | ASTITRTGNGEQY
TRBD1 | TRBJ1-6 | TRBV6-5 | ASSNRGNSPLH
. | TRBJ2-7 | TRBV9 | ASSVGRFSYEQY